The 23 T cell receptor beta chains reported below all come from one sample, sequenced in a study of T cell changes during pregnancy in multiple sclerosis. The protocol was immunoSEQ multiplex PCR, while the TCRdb copy is restricted to in-frame clones and leaves out a portion. The sample includes 40,000 to 60,000 clones, around nine tenths seen only once; the top ten take 0.45% to 0.5%. The sequencing used CD4+ T cells from peripheral blood mononuclear cells, collected in the third trimester of pregnancy. The receptors come from a female donor with multiple sclerosis, enrolled in a pregnancy study.

This clone was observed once. The chain links TRBV5-1 to TRBJ1-2, with 7 positions matching TRBD1. The CDR3 is 16 residues long. In germline, CDR1 is SGHRS, CDR2 YFSETQ. J gave up 7 bases and V 0 bases, and 12 bases lay outside the gene matches. CDR3 nucleotides: TGCGCCAGCAGCTTGGGTGCTCCAGGGGGGTTAAGTGGCTACACCTTC. Translation: CASSLGAPGGLSGYTF.

In this sample, this clone turned up once. V gene TRBV19 combines with J gene TRBJ1-2, with 7 bases identical to TRBD1. Germline V CDR1 and CDR2: LNHDA, SQIVND (reference sequence). The CDR3 has 18 residues. V shed 5 bases and J 4 bases; nucleotides not matched to a gene: 19. The CDR3 spells CASSVDRVPDNPGYGYTF. The CDR3 bases are TGTGCCAGTAGTGTCGACAGGGTCCCCGACAATCCGGGCTATGGCTACACCTTC.

The chain employs TRBV5-1 and TRBJ2-3; TRBD1 might be the D (5 bases). Germline V gene data show CDR1 as SGHRS and CDR2 as YFSETQ. The V gene lost 0 bases and the J gene lost 4 bases, with 9 bases spanning the gap. The CDR3 is made up of 14 amino acids. The CDR3 reads CASSLGGLPDTQYF. CDR3 sequence (DNA): TGCGCCAGCAGCTTGGGGGGCTTACCAGATACGCAGTATTTT.

The chain employs TRBV19 and TRBJ1-1; unclear D gene. The CDR3 contains 14 residues. The germline CDR1 and CDR2 sequences are LNHDA and SQIVND (reference sequence). V lost 5 bases to trimming and J lost 0 bases, with 10 bases between them. CDR3 coding DNA: TGTGCCAGTAGTCCCAGACACCTGAACACTGAAGCTTTCTTT. Its protein product is CASSPRHLNTEAFF.

The CDR3 loop is CASRRSANNSPLHF. The DNA of the CDR3 is TGTGCCAGCAGGAGGTCCGCTAATAATTCACCCCTCCACTTT. The rearrangement joins TRBV2 to TRBJ1-6, with no clear D. This CDR3 region has 14 residues. The germline gives CDR1 SNHLY, CDR2 FYNNEI. Trimming left V 6 bases short and J 5 bases short, with 11 bases between.

This sequence joins TRBV30 and TRBJ1-1; 9 bases align to TRBD1. CDR3 size: 14 residues. Looked up from germline, CDR1 is GTSNPN and CDR2 is SVGIG (reference sequence). After removal of 1 base from V and 4 bases from J, the junction contained 4 bases not matched to a gene. The CDR3 loop reads CAWSAGTGITEAFF. CDR3 bases: TGTGCCTGGAGTGCCGGGACAGGGATCACTGAAGCTTTCTTT.

The CDR3 nucleotides are TGTGCCAGCAGCTGGAGGACAGGGGAGAGGAACACTGAAGCTTTCTTT. The encoded protein is CASSWRTGERNTEAFF. The chain has TRBV7-9 and TRBJ1-1; 9 nucleotides match TRBD1. This CDR3 has 16 residues. J gave up 1 base and V 4 bases, and 7 bases lay outside the gene matches. Germline assignment: CDR1 SEHNR and CDR2 FQNEAQ (reference sequence). Filled out from reference TRBV7-9 and TRBJ1-1, the complete variable domain reads DTGVSQNPRHKITKRGQNVTFRCDPISEHNRLYWYRQTLGQGPEFLTYFQNEAQLEKSRLLSDRFSAERPKGSFSTLEIQRTEQGDSAMYLCASSWRTGERNTEAFFGQGTRLTVV.

The CDR3 sequence: CASSVGLAGTEETQYF. The CDR3 DNA reads TGTGCCAGCAGCGTGGGACTAGCGGGGACCGAAGAGACCCAGTACTTC. The chain combines TRBV9 with TRBJ2-5; 13 bases are a match to TRBD2. The ends lost 2 bases at V and 3 bases at J; junction bases unmatched: 4. The V gene's germline CDR1 is SGDLS and CDR2 YYNGEE. The CDR3 spans 16 residues.

This chain uses TRBV10-3 with TRBJ1-1; the D is unclear. The V end was cut by 3 bases, the J end by 10 bases, with 15 bases between. This CDR3 contains 13 residues. Germline CDR1 and CDR2: ENHRY and SYGVKD. This chain's CDR3 is CAISDGEFSAAFF. Written as DNA, the CDR3 is TGTGCCATCAGTGACGGGGAGTTCTCGGCAGCTTTCTTT.

This rearrangement joins TRBV7-9 to TRBJ2-5; 10 bases align to TRBD2. Unmatched junction bases numbered 9, after V lost 2 bases and J lost 3 bases. The germline CDR1 and CDR2 sequences are SEHNR and FQNEAQ (reference sequence). The length of the CDR3 is 17 residues. The CDR3 sequence is CASSLWGWLAGEETQYF. The CDR3 nucleotides read TGTGCCAGCAGCTTATGGGGGTGGCTAGCGGGGGAAGAGACCCAGTACTTC.

The chain uses TRBV5-1 and TRBJ1-1; TRBD1 matches 7 bases. The ends lost 1 base at V and 7 bases at J; junction bases unmatched: 4. Germline V gives CDR1 SGHRS, CDR2 YFSETQ. The CDR3 is 13 amino acids. The CDR3: CASSLKGAGEAFF. CDR3 sequence (DNA): TGCGCCAGCAGCTTGAAGGGGGCTGGTGAAGCTTTCTTT.

The V gene is TRBV5-4, the J gene TRBJ1-4; the match to TRBD1 covers 8 bases. With V trimmed by 2 bases and J by 8 bases, 2 bases remained unmatched. Germline V gene data show CDR1 as SGHNT and CDR2 as YYREEE (reference sequence). The CDR3 is made up of 13 amino acids. This chain's CDR3 is CASSLGQGEKLFF. CDR3 DNA: TGTGCCAGCAGCTTAGGACAGGGCGAAAAACTGTTTTTT.

The chain employs TRBV9 and TRBJ2-3, with TRBD2 identical over 8 bases. The CDR3 is made up of 15 amino acids. V lost 4 bases and J lost 2; bases outside the gene matches: 6. Per germline, CDR1 SGDLS and CDR2 YYNGEE. The CDR3: CASSRFSGNTDTQYF. The DNA of the CDR3 is TGTGCCAGCAGCCGCTTTAGCGGGAACACAGATACGCAGTATTTT.

The chain couples TRBV30 to TRBJ1-6; D possibly corresponds to TRBD1 (5 bases). CDR3 size: 19 residues. Germline CDR1 and CDR2: GTSNPN and SVGIG (reference sequence). Between the trimmed V and J ends, which lost 0 bases and 0 bases, there was a span of 18 bases. In DNA, the CDR3 is TGTGCCTGGAGTGTACGGGGGGTTCCTCACAGCTCCTATAATTCACCCCTCCACTTT. Amino acids: CAWSVRGVPHSSYNSPLHF.

The chain joins TRBV14 to TRBJ1-6; TRBD1 aligns across 8 bases. This CDR3 spans 13 amino acids. Per the germline V gene, CDR1 is SGHDN and CDR2 is FVKESK. V gave up 6 bases and J gave up 8 bases; unmatched junction bases: 3. The CDR3 loop reads CASSFRGHSPLHF. DNA of the CDR3: TGTGCCAGCAGTTTCAGGGGGCATTCACCCCTCCACTTT.

As DNA, the CDR3 is TGTGCCAGCAGCCGGTCCCGGGGGGCCCTCCAAGAGACCCAGTACTTC. It translates to CASSRSRGALQETQYF. The chain joins TRBV7-2 to TRBJ2-5, with D maybe TRBD2 (7 bases). The V gene lost 5 bases and the J gene lost 1 base, with 17 bases spanning the gap. CDR1 and CDR2 from the germline V gene are SGHTA and FQGNSA. The CDR3 runs to 16 residues.

The chain couples TRBV10-3 to TRBJ2-7; 7 bases align to TRBD1. CDR1 is ENHRY and CDR2 is SYGVKD in the germline V gene. With 6 bases clipped from V and 3 bases from J, the junction kept 5 bases outside the gene matches. CDR3 length: 13 amino acids. The CDR3 sequence is CAIRANRGYEQYF. The DNA of the CDR3 is TGTGCCATCAGGGCTAACAGGGGCTACGAGCAGTACTTC.

This chain uses TRBV6-1 with TRBJ1-4, with D maybe TRBD1 (5 bases). Trimming pared 2 bases from V and 8 bases from J, leaving 15 bases between. CDR1 is MNHNS, CDR2 SASEGT, per germline. This CDR3 is built from 15 residues. The CDR3 DNA reads TGTGCCAGCAGTGAAACCCGACCCCAGGGAGAAAAACTGTTTTTT. Amino acid sequence: CASSETRPQGEKLFF.

The gene calls are TRBV9 and TRBJ2-1, with 8 bases identical to TRBD2. V trimming: 4 bases; J trimming: 4 bases; junction bases outside the gene matches: 19. The CDR3 length is 19 residues. Germline V gives CDR1 SGDLS, CDR2 YYNGEE. The CDR3 protein is CASSPSRAGVPTNYNEQFF. The CDR3 bases are TGTGCCAGCAGCCCCTCCCGAGCGGGGGTCCCCACAAATTACAATGAGCAGTTCTTC.

The chain carries TRBV9 and TRBJ2-3; D gene uncertain. The length of the CDR3 is 11 residues. Trimming took off 3 bases at V and 6 bases at J, with 5 bases between the two ends. Germline V gives CDR1 SGDLS, CDR2 YYNGEE. CDR3 in DNA: TGTGCCAGCAGCGACGGGGATACGCAGTATTTT. This translates into CASSDGDTQYF.

The V and J genes are TRBV9 and TRBJ2-1, with 10 bases matching TRBD1. The CDR3 runs to 14 residues. V gave up 7 bases and J gave up 10 bases; unmatched junction bases: 11. CDR1 and CDR2 from the germline V gene are SGDLS and YYNGEE. As DNA, the CDR3 is TGTGCCAGCCAGACAGGGGGCGCGACAGGAGAGCAGTTCTTC. As protein: CASQTGGATGEQFF.

The chain is built from TRBV4-1 and TRBJ2-1; 9 bases line up with TRBD2. J lost 14 bases, V lost 0 bases, and 11 bases had no gene match. This CDR3 has 15 amino acids. CDR1 is MGHRA, CDR2 YSYEKL, per germline. The CDR3 loop is CASSQDMAGGFMEFF. The DNA of the CDR3 is TGCGCCAGCAGCCAAGATATGGCGGGGGGGTTTATGGAGTTCTTC.

This chain uses TRBV2 with TRBJ1-1, with 7 bases identical to TRBD1. Germline V gives CDR1 SNHLY, CDR2 FYNNEI. V gave up 0 bases and J gave up 11 bases; unmatched junction bases: 3. This CDR3 is built from 12 residues. CDR3 DNA: TGTGCCAGCAGTGAAGCGGCAGGGGGGGCTTTCTTT. Its protein is CASSEAAGGAFF.